What follows is one T cell receptor beta chain and its context. TCRdb's copy holds only in-frame clones and misses some; the assay was immunoSEQ multiplex PCR. The top ten clones hold approximately 8% of a sample with hundreds of thousands of clones, 75% to 90% of them seen once. Germline CDR1 LGHNT, CDR2 FRNRAP. With 0 bases removed from V and 10 bases from J, the gap between germline ends came to 9 bases. CDR3 length equals 12 residues. This sample was taken from a study of blood T cell repertoires in COVID-19. Study-level background: Sources were T cells, B-cell-depleted T cells, or PBMCs; the material itself was cDNA or gDNA.

The chain joins TRBV12-5 to TRBJ1-1; D remains ambiguous. The TCR was taken from a woman aged 55-70 years who had recovered from COVID-19. The sequencing input was PBMCs or T cells enriched from blood (not recorded which). The CDR3 DNA sequence: TGTGCTAGTGGTTTGGTCGAGGGTCGAGCTTTCTTT. It yields the protein CASGLVEGRAFF.